These 11 T cell receptor beta chains were sequenced from one sample in a study of blood T cell repertoires in COVID-19. Sequencing used immunoSEQ multiplex PCR; TCRdb keeps in-frame clones, though not all of them. Of about 320,000 clones in the sample, around 88% were seen once. The sequenced material came from peripheral blood. The origin of the receptors is a woman in her fifties or sixties with acute or convalescent COVID-19.

The chain has TRBV2 and TRBJ2-1; D not resolved. Between the trimmed V and J ends, which lost 7 bases and 3 bases, there was a span of 10 bases. CDR3 length: 13 amino acids. Germline CDR1 reads SNHLY; CDR2 reads FYNNEI. The CDR3 loop is CASNGQDYNEQFF. The CDR3 DNA follows: TGTGCCAGCAATGGGCAAGACTACAATGAGCAGTTCTTC.

V is TRBV9 and J is TRBJ2-5, with unresolved D. V gave up 0 bases and J gave up 5 bases, with 11 bases separating them. The germline V gene has CDR1 SGDLS and CDR2 YYNGEE. CDR3 length: 14 amino acids. CDR3 in amino acids: CASSVDALRETQYF. DNA for the CDR3: TGTGCCAGCAGCGTAGACGCCCTCCGGGAGACCCAGTACTTC.

Written as DNA, the CDR3 is TGTGCCAGCAGCTTACTTCCAGGGGCAGATTCACCCCTCCACTTT. It encodes CASSLLPGADSPLHF. V is TRBV7-3 and J is TRBJ1-6, with D tentatively TRBD1 (6 bases). Deletions cut 2 bases from V and 8 bases from J, with 13 bases between. The length of the CDR3 is 15 residues. Germline V gene sequence: CDR1 SGHTA, CDR2 FQGTGA. Filled out from reference TRBV7-3 and TRBJ1-6, the complete variable domain reads GAGVSQTPSNKVTEKGKYVELRCDPISGHTALYWYRQSLGQGPEFLIYFQGTGAADDSGLPNDRFFAVRPEGSVSTLKIQRTERGDSAVYLCASSLLPGADSPLHFGNGTRLTVT.

The gene calls are TRBV5-1 and TRBJ1-4, with D possibly being TRBD1 (6 bases). Trimming took 2 bases from V and 8 from J, leaving 13 bases between them. CDR1 is SGHRS, CDR2 YFSETQ, per germline. The CDR3 consists of 14 residues. The CDR3 nucleotides are TGCGCCAGCAGCTTTGGGGGGGCCAAAGAAAAACTGTTTTTT. It yields the protein CASSFGGAKEKLFF.

V and J are TRBV12-3 or TRBV12-4 and TRBJ1-5; 8 nucleotides line up with TRBD1. The CDR3 is made up of 13 amino acids. The V segment lost 6 bases and the J segment 7 bases; nucleotides outside the gene matches: 5. The CDR3 sequence: CASSQGAWQPQHF. The CDR3, as DNA: TGTGCCAGCAGCCAGGGGGCCTGGCAGCCCCAGCATTTT.

The chain carries TRBV10-3 and TRBJ1-3, with 7 bases that match TRBD1. Trimming took 6 bases from V and 4 from J; bases not matched to a gene: 6. This CDR3 contains 14 residues. CDR1 and CDR2 (germline): ENHRY, SYGVKD. CDR3 residues: CAIRKGGKGNTIYF. The DNA for the CDR3 is TGTGCCATCAGAAAAGGGGGCAAAGGAAACACCATATATTTT.

The rearrangement links TRBV6-6 to TRBJ2-3; 8 nucleotides agree with TRBD2. The CDR3 extends over 15 amino acids. The V segment lost 6 bases and the J segment 6 bases; nucleotides outside the gene matches: 11. Germline lookup yields CDR1 MNHNY and CDR2 SVGAGI (reference sequence). Here the CDR3 DNA reads TGTGCCAGCAGACCGAGACGGGAGGGCCCCGATACGCAGTATTTT. It specifies CASRPRREGPDTQYF.

V and J are TRBV7-9 and TRBJ1-1; D may be TRBD1 (6 bases). The germline gives CDR1 SEHNR, CDR2 FQNEAQ (reference sequence). The CDR3 runs 14 residues. Trimming shortened V by 1 base and J by 5 bases, and 11 bases separated the two germline ends. The CDR3 coding sequence is TGTGCCAGCAGCTTAGAGCGGGGGCAGACTGAAGCTTTCTTT. It translates to CASSLERGQTEAFF.

This clone showed up just once. The chain uses TRBV12-5 and TRBJ2-7; D is uncertain. The length of the CDR3 is 15 residues. V was cut by 6 bases and J by 3 bases, with 18 bases left in between. Germline V lookup: CDR1 LGHNT, CDR2 FRNRAP. The CDR3 loop is CASGPAGSRFYEQYF. The CDR3 nucleotides are TGTGCTAGTGGGCCCGCAGGCTCCCGCTTCTACGAGCAGTACTTC.

The rearrangement uses TRBV18 and TRBJ1-2; 12 positions agree with TRBD1. Germline V gene lookup returns CDR1 KGHSH and CDR2 LQKENI. Trimming at V came to 5 bases and at J to 4 bases, leaving 5 bases not matched to a gene. This CDR3 is 15 amino acids long. This chain's CDR3 is CASSTGTGGIYGYTF. CDR3 in DNA: TGTGCCAGCTCAACGGGGACAGGGGGCATCTATGGCTACACCTTC.

This chain joins TRBV10-1 and TRBJ1-2; the match to TRBD1 covers 9 bases. From germline, CDR1 is WNHNN and CDR2 SYGVQD (reference sequence). V shed 6 bases, J shed 2 bases, and the junction held 4 bases outside the gene matches. The CDR3 runs 14 residues. CDR3 in amino acids: CASRKDRGNYGYTF. CDR3 coding DNA: TGCGCCAGCAGGAAAGACAGGGGGAACTATGGCTACACCTTC.